Each of the 23 T cell receptor beta chains below was sequenced from the same sample in a study of shared clonotypes between healthy human individuals. Some clones are missing from TCRdb's copy, which holds only in-frame ones; the method was immunoSEQ multiplex PCR. The table shows some 500,000 clones, with 70% to 85% occurring only once. The sample comprised PBMCs. Receptor source: a middle-aged woman in good health. Some clones in this sample may be carry-over from other donors' samples.

This clone was seen only a few times. This rearrangement joins TRBV11-2 to TRBJ2-4; D is uncertain. The CDR3 has 14 amino acids. Trimming took off 3 bases at V and 3 bases at J, with 9 bases between the two ends. Germline CDR1 is SGHAT and CDR2 is FQNNGV. The CDR3 sequence is CASSFTWRKNIQYF. The CDR3 bases are TGTGCCAGCAGCTTCACGTGGCGCAAAAACATTCAGTACTTC. Together with reference TRBV11-2 and TRBJ2-4, the CDR3 gives the full variable domain: EAGVAQSPRYKIIEKRQSVAFWCNPISGHATLYWYQQILGQGPKLLIQFQNNGVVDDSQLPKDRFSAERLKGVDSTLKIQPAKLEDSAVYLCASSFTWRKNIQYFGAGTRLSVL.

The gene calls are TRBV6-1 and TRBJ2-3; D remains unclear. Germline values: CDR1 MNHNS, CDR2 SASEGT. The CDR3 totals 14 residues. V was shortened by 7 bases and J by 2 bases, with 13 bases between the two germline ends. DNA for the CDR3: TGTGCCAGCACCCGCGTCTCCATCACAGATACGCAGTATTTT. The encoded protein is CASTRVSITDTQYF.

The chain has TRBV7-8 and TRBJ2-7; 7 nucleotides match TRBD2. Germline lookup yields CDR1 SGHVS and CDR2 FQNEAQ. With V trimmed by 5 bases and J by 2 bases, 9 bases remained unmatched. The CDR3 loop spans 15 amino acids. In DNA form, the CDR3 reads TGTGCCAGCAGCGCCTCTAGCGGCATTACCTACGAGCAGTACTTC. As protein: CASSASSGITYEQYF.

The V and J genes are TRBV4-1 and TRBJ2-1; no clear D. The V and J ends lost 0 bases and 0 bases respectively, with 12 bases between them. In germline, CDR1 is MGHRA, CDR2 YSYEKL. The CDR3 length is 17 residues. The CDR3 coding sequence is TGCGCCAGCAGCCAAGAGATCCCGATAAGCTCCTACAATGAGCAGTTCTTC. Protein product: CASSQEIPISSYNEQFF.

This chain connects TRBV2 to TRBJ2-4; TRBD2 might be the D (7 bases). The CDR3 is 13 amino acids. Trimming left V 6 bases short and J 2 bases short, with 8 bases between. Germline CDR1 and CDR2: SNHLY and FYNNEI. The CDR3 sequence is CASSGGPKNIQYF. In nucleotides, the CDR3 is TGTGCCAGCAGCGGGGGGCCCAAAAACATTCAGTACTTC.

This clone was seen at least ten times. Relative to the germline gene, one junction end is altered; a read error may explain this. The chain carries TRBV7-9 and TRBJ1-5; no clear D gene. Germline V gene lookup returns CDR1 SEHNR and CDR2 FQNEAQ (reference sequence). The CDR3 is 13 amino acids. CDR3 in amino acids: CASSLEANRPQHF. CDR3 DNA sequence: TGTGCCAGCAGCTTAGAGGCTAATCGGCCCCAGCATTTT.

This chain joins TRBV15 and TRBJ1-4; D remains unclear. The germline CDR1 and CDR2 sequences are LNHNV and YYDKDF (reference sequence). Trimming pared 2 bases from V and 0 bases from J, leaving 10 bases between. The CDR3 contains 16 residues. CDR3 nucleotide sequence: TGTGCCACCAGCAGAACCCACTCAGCAACTAATGAAAAACTGTTTTTT. Protein product: CATSRTHSATNEKLFF. Complete variable domain (other parts from reference TRBV15 and TRBJ1-4): DAMVIQNPRYQVTQFGKPVTLSCSQTLNHNVMYWYQQKSSQAPKLLFHYYDKDFNNEADTPDNFQSRRPNTSFCFLDIRSPGLGDTAMYLCATSRTHSATNEKLFFGSGTQLSVL.

The genes are TRBV2 and TRBJ1-2, with D unclear. The CDR3 sequence is 15 residues long. The V and J ends lost 1 base and 1 base respectively, with 10 bases between them. Germline V gene data show CDR1 as SNHLY and CDR2 as FYNNEI. CDR3 residues: CASSEGTSINYGYTF. The CDR3 DNA reads as TGTGCCAGCAGTGAAGGGACTTCCATTAACTATGGCTACACCTTC.

The chain couples TRBV5-1 to TRBJ2-1, with no clear D. Trimming left V 1 base short and J 7 bases short, with 6 bases between. Germline CDR1 and CDR2: SGHRS and YFSETQ. The CDR3 is made up of 12 amino acids. The CDR3 nucleotides are TGCGCCAGCAGCTTGTGGGAAAATGAGCAGTTCTTC. Translation: CASSLWENEQFF.

The rearrangement links TRBV5-1 to TRBJ2-1; D assignment may be TRBD1 or TRBD2 (5 bases each). The germline V gene encodes CDR1 SGHRS and CDR2 YFSETQ. The CDR3 is made up of 15 amino acids. V lost 2 bases and J lost 5, with 14 bases in between. The CDR3 reads CASSFSGGPNNEQFF. Here the CDR3 DNA reads TGCGCCAGCAGCTTTAGTGGGGGACCAAACAATGAGCAGTTCTTC.

This clone was observed at least ten times. The V and J genes are TRBV30 and TRBJ2-1, with 13 bases aligning to TRBD2. CDR3 length equals 15 residues. Germline V gives CDR1 GTSNPN, CDR2 SVGIG (reference sequence). The J segment lost 9 bases and the V segment lost 0 bases, leaving 5 bases of the junction unmatched. The CDR3 DNA sequence: TGTGCCTGGAGTGTACTCGGGACTAGCGGGACTGAGCAGTTCTTC. Translation: CAWSVLGTSGTEQFF. The full variable domain, with the rest looked up from reference TRBV30 and TRBJ2-1, is SQTIHQWPATLVQPVGSPLSLECTVEGTSNPNLYWYRQAAGRGLQLLFYSVGIGQISSEVPQNLSASRPQDRQFILSSKKLLLSDSGFYLCAWSVLGTSGTEQFFGPGTRLTVL.

V usage is TRBV18 and J usage is TRBJ2-1; D remains ambiguous. Germline-derived CDR1 and CDR2 are KGHSH and LQKENI. The CDR3 covers 16 residues. V was pared by 0 bases and J by 6 bases, with 15 bases between. For the CDR3, the DNA is TGTGCCAGCTCACCACCGACCGCAAAACTGGGCAATGAGCAGTTCTTC. Translation: CASSPPTAKLGNEQFF.

The chain joins TRBV7-9 to TRBJ2-5; TRBD2 is a possible D gene (7 bases). Per the germline V gene, CDR1 is SEHNR and CDR2 is FQNEAQ (reference sequence). The CDR3 totals 14 residues. Trimming removed 7 bases at V and 7 bases at J, with 19 bases between. The CDR3 sequence is CASTLDSGGGTQYF. The CDR3 DNA reads TGTGCCAGCACCCTGGACAGCGGCGGGGGGACCCAGTACTTC.

The chain links TRBV19 to TRBJ2-7, with no clear D. Trimming removed 4 bases from V and 2 bases from J, with 15 bases in between. CDR1 LNHDA and CDR2 SQIVND come from the germline V gene (reference sequence). The CDR3 is made up of 15 amino acids. CDR3 bases: TGTGCCAGTAGTAAACGCCACTCCCTAACCTACGAGCAGTACTTC. Its protein is CASSKRHSLTYEQYF.

The rearrangement links TRBV19 to TRBJ2-5, with 7 bases matching TRBD1. Trimming took 10 bases from V and 2 from J; bases not matched to a gene: 7. CDR3 length: 13 amino acids. The germline CDR1 and CDR2 sequences are LNHDA and SQIVND (reference sequence). CDR3 in DNA: TGTGCCACCATGGACAGGCTTCAAGAGACCCAGTACTTC. Encoded protein: CATMDRLQETQYF.

This clone was seen a handful of times. The V and J genes are TRBV11-3 and TRBJ1-1, with D perhaps TRBD1 (6 bases). V dropped 0 bases and J dropped 10 bases, with 18 bases sitting between them. This CDR3 spans 15 amino acids. The V gene's germline CDR1 is SGHNT and CDR2 YENEEA. The CDR3 reads CASSLENREESGAFF. CDR3 bases: TGTGCCAGCAGCTTAGAAAACAGGGAAGAGAGTGGAGCTTTCTTT.

The gene calls are TRBV15 and TRBJ2-2; 8 bases match TRBD2. The CDR3 sequence is 17 residues long. Germline V gives CDR1 LNHNV, CDR2 YYDKDF (reference sequence). The V gene end was trimmed by 8 bases and the J gene end by 3 bases; junction bases not matched to a gene: 14. CDR3 protein: CATEVGGVIMDTGELFF. The DNA for the CDR3 is TGTGCCACCGAGGTCGGGGGGGTGATAATGGACACCGGGGAGCTGTTTTTT.

This chain uses TRBV11-1 with TRBJ2-3; 9 nucleotides align to TRBD1. This CDR3 region has 19 residues. Looked up from germline, CDR1 is SGHAT and CDR2 is FQDESV (reference sequence). V lost 3 bases to trimming and J lost 2 bases; unmatched junction nucleotides: 15. CDR3 DNA: TGTGCCAGCAGCTTCCCAACGCCGGGACAGGGAGGTTACACAGATACGCAGTATTTT. This codes for CASSFPTPGQGGYTDTQYF. The complete variable domain, with remaining parts taken from reference TRBV11-1 and TRBJ2-3, reads EAEVAQSPRYKITEKSQAVAFWCDPISGHATLYWYRQILGQGPELLVQFQDESVVDDSQLPKDRFSAERLKGVDSTLKIQPAELGDSAMYLCASSFPTPGQGGYTDTQYFGPGTRLTVL.

V and J are TRBV28 and TRBJ1-2; 7 bases line up with TRBD1. This CDR3 region has 13 residues. V lost 6 bases and J lost 3; bases outside the gene matches: 4. Per germline, CDR1 MDHEN and CDR2 SYDVKM. Here the CDR3 DNA reads TGTGCCAGCAGGAAAACAGGGGACTATGGCTACACCTTC. Translated, it gives CASRKTGDYGYTF.

The rearrangement links TRBV19 to TRBJ2-2; D tentatively fits TRBD1 or TRBD2 (5 bases each). The V end lost 3 bases, the J end lost 4 bases, and 12 bases lay between the germline ends. The CDR3 runs to 15 residues. The V gene's germline CDR1 is LNHDA and CDR2 SQIVND (reference sequence). CDR3 sequence (DNA): TGTGCCAGTAGTATGGGGGTATTGCGCACCGGGGAGCTGTTTTTT. This sequence encodes CASSMGVLRTGELFF.

In the case of this clone: At the DNA level, this CDR3 is encoded by other sequences in the same sample as well. The rearrangement joins TRBV5-1 to TRBJ2-1; no definite D call. V lost 4 bases to trimming and J lost 7 bases, with 6 bases between them. The germline V gene encodes CDR1 SGHRS and CDR2 YFSETQ. The CDR3 sequence is 11 residues long. CDR3 DNA: TGCGCCAGCAGCCTAGGAAATGAGCAGTTCTTC. Protein product: CASSLGNEQFF. Filled out from reference TRBV5-1 and TRBJ2-1, the complete variable domain reads KAGVTQTPRYLIKTRGQQVTLSCSPISGHRSVSWYQQTPGQGLQFLFEYFSETQRNKGNFPGRFSGRQFSNSRSEMNVSTLELGDSALYLCASSLGNEQFFGPGTRLTVL.

This clone was detected a few times. Different DNA sequences within this sample yield the same CDR3. V usage is TRBV18 and J usage is TRBJ2-7; 9 positions agree with TRBD1. Unmatched junction bases numbered 5, after V lost 6 bases and J lost 2 bases. The CDR3 runs 14 residues. Germline V CDR1 and CDR2: KGHSH, LQKENI. CDR3 sequence reads: CASSPGTGPYEQYF. Written as DNA, the CDR3 is TGTGCCAGCTCCCCCGGGACAGGGCCCTACGAGCAGTACTTC. Full variable domain (remainder filled in from reference TRBV18 and TRBJ2-7): NAGVMQNPRHLVRRRGQEARLRCSPMKGHSHVYWYRQLPEEGLKFMVYLQKENIIDESGMPKERFSAEFPKEGPSILRIQQVVRGDSAAYFCASSPGTGPYEQYFGPGTRLTVT.

The chain recombines TRBV4-1 with TRBJ2-1; D might be TRBD2 (6 bases). Trimming removed 0 bases at V and 2 bases at J, with 11 bases between. From germline, CDR1 is MGHRA and CDR2 YSYEKL. CDR3 length: 16 amino acids. CDR3 amino acids: CASSQDPGEPYNEQFF. DNA for the CDR3: TGCGCCAGCAGCCAAGATCCGGGAGAGCCCTACAATGAGCAGTTCTTC.